Listed below are T cell receptor beta chains from one sample, sequenced in a study of T cell changes during pregnancy in multiple sclerosis. Assay used: immunoSEQ multiplex PCR; TCRdb lists only in-frame clones, some missing. Among 60,000 to 75,000 clones, under 95% were seen once, and the ten largest hold roughly 1.6%. The material was peripheral blood, obtained after pregnancy. All receptors derive from a female donor with multiple sclerosis, enrolled in a pregnancy study. CDR3s include the opening cysteine and the closing phenylalanine or tryptophan. The order of the fields is clone size, J gene, V gene, D gene, CDR3 protein, CDR3 DNA. The D gene is left open where the match is weak. Expanded clones are given a class, and other clones once, few, many or no size at all.

>NA|TRBJ2-5|TRBV5-1|TRBD1
CASSQQNPGQGETQYF
TGCGCCAGCAGCCAACAAAACCCGGGACAGGGGGAGACCCAGTACTTC
>once|TRBJ2-3|TRBV6-5|TRBD2
CASSYAGTSSDTQYF
TGTGCCAGCAGTTATGCCGGGACTAGTTCAGATACGCAGTATTTT
>NA|TRBJ2-7|TRBV11-1|TRBD1
CASSQGQGIAAEQYF
TGTGCCAGCAGCCAAGGACAGGGTATCGCCGCCGAGCAGTACTTC
>NA|TRBJ1-5|TRBV2|TRBD1
CASSEAIGQGIQPQHF
TGTGCCAGCAGTGAAGCGATCGGACAGGGTATTCAGCCCCAGCATTTT
>NA|TRBJ2-1|TRBV7-2|NA
CASSLEGDTYNEQFF
TGTGCCAGCAGCTTAGAAGGGGACACCTACAATGAGCAGTTCTTC
>NA|TRBJ2-7|TRBV7-9|TRBD1
CASSQLDRGHGEQYF
TGTGCCAGCAGCCAACTCGACAGGGGGCACGGCGAGCAGTACTTC
>NA|TRBJ2-2|TRBV7-2|NA
CASSLARGNTGELFF
TGTGCCAGCAGCTTAGCGCGAGGGAACACCGGGGAGCTGTTTTTT
>NA|TRBJ2-4|TRBV7-9|TRBD1
CASNNPAPGTGLFNIQYF
TGTGCCAGCAACAACCCCGCCCCAGGGACAGGGTTGTTTAACATTCAGTACTTC
>NA|TRBJ2-1|TRBV5-4|TRBD2
CASSSSRDYTYYNEQFF
TGTGCCAGCAGCTCATCCCGGGACTATACCTATTACAATGAGCAGTTCTTC
>NA|TRBJ1-6|TRBV25-1|TRBD1
CASKTGASSYNSPLHF
TGTGCCAGCAAAACAGGGGCCAGCTCCTATAATTCACCCCTCCACTTT
>NA|TRBJ2-1|TRBV11-2|NA
CASSFTGEQFF
TGTGCCAGCAGCTTCACAGGAGAGCAGTTCTTC
>NA|TRBJ2-7|TRBV19|NA
CASSNQGGYEQYF
TGTGCCAGTAGTAACCAGGGTGGCTACGAGCAGTACTTC
>NA|TRBJ1-4|TRBV5-1|TRBD1
CASSALILGTGNEKLFF
TGCGCCAGCAGCGCCTTAATCCTCGGGACAGGGAATGAAAAACTGTTTTTT
>NA|TRBJ2-1|TRBV7-6|TRBD1
CASSIAQGAPYNEQFF
TGTGCCAGCAGCATCGCCCAGGGGGCCCCCTACAATGAGCAGTTCTTC
>NA|TRBJ2-3|TRBV5-1|NA
CASSEQGTDTQYF
TGCGCCAGCAGCGAACAGGGCACAGATACGCAGTATTTT
>NA|TRBJ1-5|TRBV21-1|NA
CASSKDQANQPQHF
TGTGCCAGCAGCAAAGATCAAGCAAATCAGCCCCAGCATTTT
>NA|TRBJ2-7|TRBV27|TRBD2
CASSQPGTRQYF
TGTGCCAGCAGCCAACCCGGGACTAGACAGTACTTC
>NA|TRBJ2-1|TRBV29-1|NA
CSVTLYLSNEQFF
TGCAGCGTGACACTGTACCTTTCCAATGAGCAGTTCTTC
>NA|TRBJ2-7|TRBV27|NA
CASSGGYAYEQYF
TGTGCCTCCTCCGGCGGGTACGCGTACGAGCAGTACTTC
>NA|TRBJ2-7|TRBV28|NA
CASSLGRTPVEYF
TGTGCCAGCAGTTTGGGGCGGACGCCAGTGGAGTACTTC
>NA|TRBJ2-1|TRBV4-3|TRBD1
CASSQERAGGEQFF
TGCGCCAGCAGCCAAGAGAGGGCAGGGGGTGAGCAGTTCTTC
>NA|TRBJ2-1|TRBV19|NA
CASSIVRSSYNEQFF
TGTGCCAGTAGTATAGTCCGGAGCTCCTACAATGAGCAGTTCTTC
>NA|TRBJ2-3|TRBV5-1|NA
CASSLGRGASTDTQYF
TGCGCCAGCAGCTTGGGCAGGGGGGCTAGCACAGATACGCAGTATTTT
>NA|TRBJ1-2|TRBV5-8|NA
CASSLEGVSNEGYTF
TGTGCCAGCAGCTTGGAGGGAGTCAGCAATGAGGGCTACACCTTC
>once|TRBJ2-5|TRBV7-2|TRBD1
CASSFSGTGGIETQYF
TGTGCCAGCAGCTTTTCCGGGACAGGGGGTATAGAGACCCAGTACTTC
>NA|TRBJ2-5|TRBV5-1|TRBD1
CASSLGQGQETQYF
TGCGCCAGCAGCCTCGGACAGGGCCAAGAGACCCAGTACTTC
>NA|TRBJ2-1|TRBV27|TRBD1
CASSSGTGIGIYNEQFF
TGTGCCAGCAGTTCCGGGACAGGGATCGGGATTTACAATGAGCAGTTCTTC
>NA|TRBJ1-3|TRBV5-1|NA
CASSLSTAHSGNTIYF
TGCGCCAGCAGCTTAAGTACCGCGCATTCTGGAAACACCATATATTTT
>few|TRBJ1-1|TRBV30|NA
CAWRTGQMNTEAFF
TGTGCCTGGAGGACAGGACAGATGAACACTGAAGCTTTCTTT
>NA|TRBJ2-5|TRBV27|NA
CASSSIGSQETQYF
TGTGCCAGCAGCTCTATCGGTAGCCAAGAGACCCAGTACTTC
>once|TRBJ1-2|TRBV5-1|NA
CASSLDDSYGYTF
TGCGCCAGCAGCTTGGATGACAGCTATGGCTACACCTTC
>NA|TRBJ2-2|TRBV4-1|NA
CASSLRPEADFWELFF
TGCGCCAGCAGCCTTCGACCTGAAGCGGACTTTTGGGAGCTGTTTTTT
>NA|TRBJ2-7|TRBV5-1|TRBD2
CASSLGGRTYEQYF
TGCGCCAGCAGCTTGGGCGGGAGAACCTACGAGCAGTACTTC
>few|TRBJ2-7|TRBV11-2|TRBD2
CASSLVASGIRSYEQYF
TGTGCCAGCAGCTTAGTGGCTAGCGGGATCCGCTCCTACGAGCAGTACTTC
>NA|TRBJ2-7|TRBV28|TRBD2
CASRPGTSGSSYEQYF
TGTGCCAGCAGACCCGGGACTAGCGGGAGTTCCTACGAGCAGTACTTC
>NA|TRBJ2-7|TRBV10-3|TRBD2
CAISEWGEGSVEQYF
TGTGCCATCAGTGAGTGGGGGGAGGGATCGGTAGAGCAGTACTTC
>NA|TRBJ1-2|TRBV5-1|NA
CASSFDREYYGYTF
TGCGCCAGCAGCTTCGACAGAGAATACTATGGCTACACCTTC
>NA|TRBJ2-2|TRBV7-7|TRBD2
CASSFATSGSNTGELFF
TGTGCCAGCAGCTTTGCTACTAGCGGGAGTAACACCGGGGAGCTGTTTTTT
>once|TRBJ1-2|TRBV7-9|NA
CASSWTAQNNYGYTF
TGTGCCAGCAGTTGGACAGCACAGAATAACTATGGCTACACCTTC
>NA|TRBJ1-4|TRBV11-2|TRBD1
CASSLGDSYEKLFF
TGTGCCAGCAGCTTAGGGGACAGCTATGAAAAACTGTTTTTT
>once|TRBJ2-4|TRBV28|TRBD1
CASSSGTGGNLQYF
TGTGCCAGCAGTTCCGGGACAGGGGGAAACCTTCAGTACTTC
>NA|TRBJ2-7|TRBV18|NA
CASSPPGFVGMGYEQYF
TGTGCCAGCTCACCACCTGGTTTTGTCGGGATGGGCTACGAGCAGTACTTC
>NA|TRBJ2-2|TRBV7-8|TRBD2
CASSLGGLAGTGELFF
TGTGCCAGCAGCTTAGGGGGACTAGCGGGCACCGGGGAGCTGTTTTTT
>NA|TRBJ2-1|TRBV6-5|TRBD2
CASSRLLAGHNEQFF
TGTGCCAGCAGCCGGTTACTAGCGGGACACAATGAGCAGTTCTTC